This is a list of T cell receptor beta chains from one sample in a study of low-dose radiotherapy and immunotherapy resistance in tumors. MiXCR was run by TCRdb on the reads, yielding one entry per CDR3 protein. Of about 58,000 distinct CDR3 sequences listed, roughly 23% are singletons. Here the sequenced sample was PBMCs, taken after low-dose radiotherapy plus immunotherapy. Receptors originate from a male donor with prostate cancer. CDR3s include the opening cysteine and the closing phenylalanine or tryptophan. The D gene is left open where the match is weak. Clone size is not always given. Where it is, it says once, few, many or a class for expanded clones.

abundance	j_gene	v_gene	d_gene	CDR3nt	CDR3aa
-	TRBJ2-7	TRBV4-3	-	TGCGCCAGCAGCCAAGAGCAGGGGTTTGGGACCTACGAGCAGTACTTC	CASSQEQGFGTYEQYF
many	TRBJ1-1	TRBV21-1	-	TGTGCCAGCAAGGGGAGGGGTAAGGACACTGAAGCTTTCTTT	CASKGRGKDTEAFF
many	TRBJ1-1	TRBV28	-	TGTGCCAGCTCGTTTGTCGTTTCGGCCCCGAACACTGAAGCTTTCTTT	CASSFVVSAPNTEAFF
many	TRBJ2-7	TRBV6-1	-	TGTGCCAGCAGAGCGACAGAATACGAGCAGTACTTC	CASRATEYEQYF
many	TRBJ2-5	TRBV20-1	TRBD2	TGCAGTGCGGGTCTAGCGGGGGAGATCCAAGAGACCCAGTACTTC	CSAGLAGEIQETQYF
many	TRBJ2-1	TRBV6-2/TRBV6-3	-	TGTGCCAGCAGTGCCTGGGGCGACTCCTACAATGAGCAGTTCTTC	CASSAWGDSYNEQFF
many	TRBJ2-1	TRBV27	TRBD2	TGTGCCAGCAGTTATATTAGCGGGAGTCCCTACAATGAGCAGTTCTTC	CASSYISGSPYNEQFF
many	TRBJ2-1	TRBV30	-	TGTGCCTGGAGTCCCCGAATTGGGAGCAATGAGCAGTTCTTC	CAWSPRIGSNEQFF
many	TRBJ2-2	TRBV20-1	-	TGCAGTGCCCAAGCTGTTCGCACCGGGGAGCTGTTTTTT	CSAQAVRTGELFF
many	TRBJ2-2	TRBV25-1	-	TGTGCCAGCAGTGAATTAGGGTGGACCGGGGAGCTGTTTTTT	CASSELGWTGELFF
many	TRBJ2-1	TRBV6-2/TRBV6-3	-	TGTGCCAGCAGTGAAGTGTGGGGAACGGCCTACAATGAGCAGTTCTTC	CASSEVWGTAYNEQFF
many	TRBJ2-1	TRBV20-1	TRBD2	TGCAGTGCACCGCGGGAGGGCCGTCTCGATGAGCAGTTCTTC	CSAPREGRLDEQFF
many	TRBJ2-7	TRBV6-2/TRBV6-3	-	TGTGCCAGCATGAATGGGCTGCTTAGCTCCTACGAGCAGTACTTC	CASMNGLLSSYEQYF
many	TRBJ2-5	TRBV12-3/TRBV12-4	TRBD2	TGTGCCAGCTGTACTAATCACGGCTATACGAGTATAGCGGGGGGGCAAGAGACCCAGTACTTC	CASCTNHGYTSIAGGQETQYF
many	TRBJ1-3	TRBV12-3/TRBV12-4	-	TGTGCCAGCAGTTTAGCGACTCCGTACTCTGGAAACACCATATATTTT	CASSLATPYSGNTIYF
many	TRBJ2-3	TRBV28	-	TGTGCCAGCAGTCTCACAGATACGCAGTATTTT	CASSLTDTQYF
many	TRBJ2-5	TRBV7-2	TRBD1	TGTGCCAGCAGCTTAGCACTACGCCGGGACAGGGTAGGAGAGACCCAGTACTTC	CASSLALRRDRVGETQYF
-	TRBJ2-3	TRBV29-1	-	TGCAGCGTTGATGGGGCAGGAGATGGGGTAGATACGCAGTATTTT	CSVDGAGDGVDTQYF
many	TRBJ2-2	TRBV28	TRBD2	TGTGGGATAGCGGGAGTAAACACCGGGGAGCTGTTTTTT	CGIAGVNTGELFF
-	TRBJ1-1	TRBV5-1	-	TGCGCCAGCAGCTTAGGGACGGGGTTCCAAACAGCTGAAGCTTTCTTT	CASSLGTGFQTAEAFF
many	TRBJ2-3	TRBV9	TRBD2	TGTGCCAGCAGCGCCCAAGGACTAGCGGGAAGAGAAACGCAGTATTTT	CASSAQGLAGRETQYF
few	TRBJ2-5	TRBV5-1	TRBD2	TGTGCCAGCAGCTCAGGGACTAGCGGGAGGGGGAGAGAGACCCAGTACTTC	CASSSGTSGRGRETQYF
few	TRBJ2-7	TRBV6-5	-	TGTGCCAGCAGCCAGGGCCCCTACGAGCAGTACTTC	CASSQGPYEQYF
many	TRBJ1-2	TRBV20-1	-	TGCAGTGCAGCGGACGGAAAAAGGGATGGCTACACCTTC	CSAADGKRDGYTF
few	TRBJ1-1	TRBV9	-	TGTGCCAGCAGCGCCTACAGGAGAACTGAAGCTTTCTTT	CASSAYRRTEAFF
many	TRBJ2-7	TRBV6-2/TRBV6-3	TRBD2	TGTGCCAGCAGTTTCGGGAGGCCCCCCTACGAGCAGTACTTC	CASSFGRPPYEQYF
many	TRBJ1-4	TRBV19	TRBD1	TGTGCCAGTAATCGGGGACAGGGGAATGAAAAACTGTTTTTT	CASNRGQGNEKLFF
-	TRBJ2-7	TRBV28	-	TGTGCCAGCCGAACAAGAGGGCAAGGGTCCTACGAGCAGTACTTC	CASRTRGQGSYEQYF
many	TRBJ1-5	TRBV5-6	-	TGTGCCAGCAGTGACTGGGGGCTGAGCAATCAGCCCCAGCATTTT	CASSDWGLSNQPQHF
-	TRBJ1-3	TRBV9	-	TGTGCCAGCAGCGTTGAGGGCGGAAACACCATATATTTT	CASSVEGGNTIYF
many	TRBJ2-5	TRBV7-6	TRBD2	TGTGCCAGCAGCTTAATAGCGGGAGAGGAGACCCAGTACTTC	CASSLIAGEETQYF
many	TRBJ2-3	TRBV20-1	-	TGCAGTGCTAGAGATTTTTCGGGGCAAGATACGCAGTATTTT	CSARDFSGQDTQYF
many	TRBJ1-5	TRBV3-1	-	TGTGCCAGCAGCCAAGAGGGAGTGTTTAGCAATCAGCCCCAGCATTTT	CASSQEGVFSNQPQHF
many	TRBJ1-5	TRBV7-9	TRBD1	TGTGCCAGCAGCTTATCAGGGGGGGGACAGCCCCAGCATTTT	CASSLSGGGQPQHF
many	TRBJ2-1	TRBV20-1	TRBD2	TGCAGTGCTATTCGCGGGGGGCCGAGTTTGGAGCAGTTCTTC	CSAIRGGPSLEQFF
many	TRBJ2-3	TRBV3-1	TRBD2	TGTGCCAGCAGCCAGAAGGGACTAGCGGGAGTGGGTAGATCAGATACGCAGTATTTT	CASSQKGLAGVGRSDTQYF
many	TRBJ2-2	TRBV4-1	TRBD1	TGCGCCAGCAGCCAAGAAGGGACAGGGCCCGGGGAGCTGTTTTTT	CASSQEGTGPGELFF
many	TRBJ2-7	TRBV28	TRBD2	TGTGCCAGCAGTCAGCGAGGGTTAGCGGGAGCTACCTACGAGCAGTACTTC	CASSQRGLAGATYEQYF
few	TRBJ2-5	TRBV27	-	TGTGCCAGCAGTGGAGGGCAGGGGGGTACCCAAGAGACCCAGTACTTC	CASSGGQGGTQETQYF
many	TRBJ2-3	TRBV12-3/TRBV12-4	-	TGTGCCAGCAGCTCAGCCATACTGTCAGGCTTCGCAGATACGCAGTATTTT	CASSSAILSGFADTQYF
many	TRBJ1-2	TRBV7-8	-	TGTGCCAGCAGCTTAGGGGCCGCCTCTAACTATGGCTACACCTTC	CASSLGAASNYGYTF
-	TRBJ2-7	TRBV6-2/TRBV6-3	TRBD1	TGTGCCAGCGGCACAGGGGCCCACGAGCAGTACTTC	CASGTGAHEQYF
many	TRBJ2-2	TRBV6-2/TRBV6-3	TRBD2	TGTGCCAGCATTCCTCCGGGACTAGCGGCCGGGGAGCTGTTTTTT	CASIPPGLAAGELFF
many	TRBJ1-2	TRBV5-1	-	TGCGCCAGCAGCCAGTCGAGGGACATAATTGGCTACACCTTC	CASSQSRDIIGYTF
-	TRBJ2-5	TRBV14	TRBD2	TGTGCCAGCAGCCAAGAGATCTGGTCGGGACTAGCGGGGGCTGAGACCCAGTACTTC	CASSQEIWSGLAGAETQYF
many	TRBJ2-3	TRBV2	TRBD2	TGTGCCAGCAGTGAAGCTCGCGGGAGGGCCTCCGATACGCAGTATTTT	CASSEARGRASDTQYF
many	TRBJ1-1	TRBV7-9	-	TGTGCCAGCAGCAGACGGTCGGCAGGGGTGGAACGTCTGGGTGAGAACACTGAAGCTTTCTTT	CASSRRSAGVERLGENTEAFF